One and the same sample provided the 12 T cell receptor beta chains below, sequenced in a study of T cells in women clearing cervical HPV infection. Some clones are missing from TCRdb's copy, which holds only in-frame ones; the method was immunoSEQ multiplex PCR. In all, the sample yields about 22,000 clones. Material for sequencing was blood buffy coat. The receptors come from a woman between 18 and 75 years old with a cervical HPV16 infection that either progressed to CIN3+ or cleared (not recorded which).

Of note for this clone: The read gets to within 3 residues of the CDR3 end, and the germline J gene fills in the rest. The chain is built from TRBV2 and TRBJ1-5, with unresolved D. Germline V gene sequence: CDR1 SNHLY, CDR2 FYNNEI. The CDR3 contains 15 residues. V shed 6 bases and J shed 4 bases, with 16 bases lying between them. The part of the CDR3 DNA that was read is TGTGCCAGCAGCCGCCGCATAGCAAGAAATCAGCCC. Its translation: CASSRRIARNQP. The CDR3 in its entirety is CASSRRIARNQPQHF.

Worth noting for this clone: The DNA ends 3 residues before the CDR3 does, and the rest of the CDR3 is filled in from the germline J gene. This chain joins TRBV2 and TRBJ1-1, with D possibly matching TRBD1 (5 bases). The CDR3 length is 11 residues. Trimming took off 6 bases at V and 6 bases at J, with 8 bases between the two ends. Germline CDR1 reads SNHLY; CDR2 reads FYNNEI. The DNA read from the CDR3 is TGTGCCAGCAGAGAACAGGCTGAA. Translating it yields CASREQAE. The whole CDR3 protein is CASREQAEAFF.

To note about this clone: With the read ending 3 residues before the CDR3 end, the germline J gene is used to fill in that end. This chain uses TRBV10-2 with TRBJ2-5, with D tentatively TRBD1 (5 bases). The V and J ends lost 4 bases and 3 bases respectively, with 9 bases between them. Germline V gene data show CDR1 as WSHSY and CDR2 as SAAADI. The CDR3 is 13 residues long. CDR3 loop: CASSGTYKETQYF. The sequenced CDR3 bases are TGCGCCAGCAGTGGGACATACAAAGAGACC.

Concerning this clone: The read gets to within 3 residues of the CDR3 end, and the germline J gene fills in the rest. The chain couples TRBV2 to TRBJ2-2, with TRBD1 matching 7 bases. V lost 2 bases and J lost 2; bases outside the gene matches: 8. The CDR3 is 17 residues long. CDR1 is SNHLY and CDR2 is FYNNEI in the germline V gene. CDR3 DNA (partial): TGTGCCAGCAGTGAACCCCCGACAGGGCCCAACACCGGGGAG. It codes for CASSEPPTGPNTGE. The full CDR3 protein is CASSEPPTGPNTGELFF. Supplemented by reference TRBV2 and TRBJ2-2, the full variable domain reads EPEVTQTPSHQVTQMGQEVILRCVPISNHLYFYWYRQILGQKVEFLVSFYNNEISEKSEIFDDQFSVERPDGSNFTLKIRSTKLEDSAMYFCASSEPPTGPNTGELFFGEGSRLTVL.

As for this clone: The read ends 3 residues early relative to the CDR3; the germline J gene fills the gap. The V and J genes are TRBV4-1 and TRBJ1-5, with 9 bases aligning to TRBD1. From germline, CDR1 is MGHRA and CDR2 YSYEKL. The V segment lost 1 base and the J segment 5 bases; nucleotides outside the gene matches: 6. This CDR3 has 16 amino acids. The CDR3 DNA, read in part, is TGCGCCAGCAGCCAAGTGGGGACAGGGTTGTATCAGCCC. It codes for CASSQVGTGLYQP. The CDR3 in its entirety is CASSQVGTGLYQPQHF.

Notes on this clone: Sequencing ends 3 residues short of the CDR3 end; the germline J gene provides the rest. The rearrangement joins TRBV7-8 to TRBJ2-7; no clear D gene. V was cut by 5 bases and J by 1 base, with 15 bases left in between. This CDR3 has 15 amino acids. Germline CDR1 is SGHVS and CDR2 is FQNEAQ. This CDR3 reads CASSQVRVESYEQYF. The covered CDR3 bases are TGTGCCAGCAGCCAAGTCCGGGTAGAGTCCTACGAG.

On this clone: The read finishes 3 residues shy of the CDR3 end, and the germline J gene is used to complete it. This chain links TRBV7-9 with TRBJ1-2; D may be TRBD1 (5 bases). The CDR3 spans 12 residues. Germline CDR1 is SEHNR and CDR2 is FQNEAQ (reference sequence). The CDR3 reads CASSHGTDDYTF. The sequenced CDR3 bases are TGTGCCAGCAGCCACGGGACTGACGAC.

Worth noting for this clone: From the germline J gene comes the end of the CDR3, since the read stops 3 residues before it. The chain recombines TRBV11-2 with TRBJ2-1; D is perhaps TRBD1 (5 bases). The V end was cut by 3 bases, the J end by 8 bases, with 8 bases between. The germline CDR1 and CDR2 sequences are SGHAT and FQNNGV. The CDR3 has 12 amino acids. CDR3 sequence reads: CASSFLGHEQFF. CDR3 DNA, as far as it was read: TGTGCCAGCAGCTTTTTGGGGCATGAG.

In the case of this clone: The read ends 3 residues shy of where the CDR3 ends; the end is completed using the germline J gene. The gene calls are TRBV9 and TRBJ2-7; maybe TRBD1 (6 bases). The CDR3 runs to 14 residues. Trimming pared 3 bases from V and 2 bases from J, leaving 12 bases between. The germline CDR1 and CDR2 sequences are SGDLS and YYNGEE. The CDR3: CASSGLDSTYEQYF. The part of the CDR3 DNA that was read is TGTGCCAGCAGCGGTCTGGACAGTACCTACGAG. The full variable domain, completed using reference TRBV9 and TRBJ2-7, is DSGVTQTPKHLITATGQRVTLRCSPRSGDLSVYWYQQSLDQGLQFLIQYYNGEERAKGNILERFSAQQFPDLHSELNLSSLELGDSALYFCASSGLDSTYEQYFGPGTRLTVT.

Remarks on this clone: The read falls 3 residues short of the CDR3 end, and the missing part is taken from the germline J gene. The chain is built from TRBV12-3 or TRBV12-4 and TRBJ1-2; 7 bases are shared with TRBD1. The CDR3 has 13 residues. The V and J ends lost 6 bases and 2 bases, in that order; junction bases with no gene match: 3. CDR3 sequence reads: CASRETGNYGYTF. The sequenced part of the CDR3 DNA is TGTGCCAGCAGGGAGACAGGGAACTATGGC.

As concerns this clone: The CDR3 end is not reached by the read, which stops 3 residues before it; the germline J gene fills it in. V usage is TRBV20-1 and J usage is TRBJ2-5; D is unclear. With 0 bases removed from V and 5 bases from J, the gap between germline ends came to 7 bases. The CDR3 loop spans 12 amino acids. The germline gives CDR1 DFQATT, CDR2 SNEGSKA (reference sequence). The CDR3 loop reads CSARDRRETQYF. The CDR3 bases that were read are TGCAGTGCTAGAGATCGAAGGGAGACC.

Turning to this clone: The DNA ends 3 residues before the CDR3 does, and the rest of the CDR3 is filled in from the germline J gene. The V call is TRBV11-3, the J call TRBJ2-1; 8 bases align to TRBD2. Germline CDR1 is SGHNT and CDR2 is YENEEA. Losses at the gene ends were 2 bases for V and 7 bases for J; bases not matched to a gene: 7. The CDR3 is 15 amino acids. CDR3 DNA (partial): TGTGCCAGCAGCTTATCCAGCGGGAGTCAAAATGAG. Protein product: CASSLSSGSQNE. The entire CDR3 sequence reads CASSLSSGSQNEQFF.